This T cell receptor (beta chain) was sequenced in a study of blood T cell repertoires in COVID-19. Across the study: T cells, B-cell-depleted T cells, or PBMCs provided the cDNA or gDNA that served as material.

As handled by the study authors: Nucleated cell counts were estimated from reference gene primer amplification. Clones were read by immunoSEQ multiplex PCR, and TCRdb kept only the in-frame ones, dropping some. V and J calls and clone size are as listed in that table; D and trimming were resolved from the DNA. Of approximately 80,000 clones detected, roughly 90% appear once; the ten largest clones hold around 9%. J lost 8 bases, V lost 6 bases, and 10 bases had no gene match. CDR1 is MNHEY and CDR2 is SVGAGI in the germline V gene. The CDR3 runs 15 residues. The specimen was peripheral blood. The origin of this receptor is a human donor in a cohort sampled during active COVID-19. The genes are TRBV6-5 and TRBJ2-3; the match to TRBD2 covers 11 bases. CDR3 sequence: CASSASGTSGTTQYF. The CDR3 DNA follows: TGTGCCAGCAGCGCCTCCGGGACTAGCGGAACTACGCAGTATTTT.